This TCR beta chain was captured in a study of blood T cells in healthy people across ages. Overall study findings and caveats: Age showed a roughly linear inverse relationship with TCR beta diversity per million T cells. What prevented conclusive comparison of naive and antigen-experienced cells was that PBMCs were unsorted.

Sample-barcoded 5' priming and a J-beta primer mix drove a second PCR of roughly 7 to 11 cycles. TCRdb independently ran MiXCR on the 5' RACE reads; one entry per CDR3 protein. The data show around 1,800,000 distinct CDR3 sequences, more than 35% seen once. About this clonotype itself: The antigen remains unidentified.

Trimming left V 1 base short and J 0 bases short, with 17 bases between. There are 18 residues in the CDR3. Material for sequencing was blood. This receptor was taken from a human donor in good health. The rearrangement uses TRBV12-3 or TRBV12-4 and TRBJ2-3; D may be TRBD1 (5 bases). The CDR3 sequence: CASSLGVGRGMSTDTQYF. The CDR3 coding sequence is TGTGCCAGCAGTTTAGGAGTGGGAAGGGGTATGAGCACAGATACGCAGTATTTT.